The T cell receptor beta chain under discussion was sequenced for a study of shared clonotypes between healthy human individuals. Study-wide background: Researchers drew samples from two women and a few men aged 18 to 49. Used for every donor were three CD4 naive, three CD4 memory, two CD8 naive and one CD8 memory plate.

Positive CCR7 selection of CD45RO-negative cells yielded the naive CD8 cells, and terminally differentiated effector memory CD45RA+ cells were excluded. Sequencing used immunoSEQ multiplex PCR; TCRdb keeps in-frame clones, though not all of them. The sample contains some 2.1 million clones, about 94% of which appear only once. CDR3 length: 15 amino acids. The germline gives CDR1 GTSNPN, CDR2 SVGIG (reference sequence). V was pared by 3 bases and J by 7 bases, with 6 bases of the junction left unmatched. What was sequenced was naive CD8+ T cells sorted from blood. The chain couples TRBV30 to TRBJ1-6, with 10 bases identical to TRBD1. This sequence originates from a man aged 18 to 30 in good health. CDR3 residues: CAWRIGTGVNSPLHF. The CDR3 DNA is TGTGCCTGGAGGATAGGGACAGGGGTGAATTCACCCCTCCACTTT.